This TCR beta chain was sequenced during a study of T cell responses to AZD1222 COVID-19 vaccine. This table comes from immunoSEQ multiplex PCR, and its TCRdb copy is limited to in-frame clones, with some not included. This table holds 120,000 to 150,000 clones, nearly 90% found once. This CDR3 region has 13 residues. V lost 5 bases and J 5 bases, leaving 9 bases between the germline ends. Germline V gene data show CDR1 as SGHTA and CDR2 as FQGNSA. The J gene is TRBJ2-2, the V gene TRBV7-2; tentatively, D is TRBD2 (5 bases). This receptor was identified in an adult who received the MenACWY meningococcal vaccine as a control. The sequences come from peripheral blood, collected 28 days after the second dose of the MenACWY control vaccine. CDR3 nucleotides: TGTGCCAGCAGCGAGAGGGCTACCGGGGAGCTGTTTTTT. It codes for CASSERATGELFF.